This TCR beta chain comes out of a study of blood T cell repertoires in COVID-19. Study background: Samples taken during acute and convalescent COVID-19 were collected in the United States, Italy and Spain. In each case, the material was cDNA or gDNA derived from T cells, B-cell-depleted T cells, or PBMCs.

J was trimmed by 5 bases and V by 1 base; bases with no gene match: 7. This CDR3 has 15 amino acids. Per the germline V gene, CDR1 is SGHTA and CDR2 is FQGNSA. This clone was recorded only once. Authors' processing steps: Reference gene primers were amplified, and this amplification served to estimate nucleated cell counts. Clones were read by immunoSEQ multiplex PCR, and TCRdb kept only the in-frame ones, dropping some. The V and J calls and clone size come from that table; D and trimming were worked out from the DNA. The sample includes roughly 300,000 clones, roughly 80% of them seen just once. This receptor was taken from a human donor with COVID-19, enrolled during active disease. The donor label of this sample is uncertain. The chain has TRBV7-2 and TRBJ1-2; 7 nucleotides match TRBD1. Sample: peripheral blood. In DNA form, the CDR3 reads TGTGCCAGCAGCTTAGTACAGGGGCGGGATTATGGCTACACCTTC. It encodes CASSLVQGRDYGYTF.